This T cell receptor beta chain came from a study of shared clonotypes between healthy human individuals. Study-level results: The study found about 5% of naive CD4 clonotypes shared across several donors.

The assay was immunoSEQ multiplex PCR, and TCRdb's table has in-frame clones only and misses some. The sample shows 600,000 to 750,000 clones, about 90% of them seen only once. Worth noting for this clone: Its antigen is not identified.

The length of the CDR3 is 15 residues. Germline-derived CDR1 and CDR2 are MGHRA and YSYEKL. Trimming removed 4 bases at V and 9 bases at J, with 19 bases between. This TCR derives from a man between 18 and 29 years old in good health. Some clones in this sample may be carry-over from other donors' samples. Sequenced: memory CD8+ T cells from PBMCs. The subset denotes: CD45RO+ cells pooled with CCR7-negative TemRA cells. This chain connects TRBV4-1 to TRBJ2-1; possible D gene TRBD2, 6 bases. The CDR3: CASSLPPGGGAEQFF. The CDR3 nucleotides read TGCGCCAGCAGCCTCCCCCCCGGGGGTGGTGCTGAGCAGTTCTTC.